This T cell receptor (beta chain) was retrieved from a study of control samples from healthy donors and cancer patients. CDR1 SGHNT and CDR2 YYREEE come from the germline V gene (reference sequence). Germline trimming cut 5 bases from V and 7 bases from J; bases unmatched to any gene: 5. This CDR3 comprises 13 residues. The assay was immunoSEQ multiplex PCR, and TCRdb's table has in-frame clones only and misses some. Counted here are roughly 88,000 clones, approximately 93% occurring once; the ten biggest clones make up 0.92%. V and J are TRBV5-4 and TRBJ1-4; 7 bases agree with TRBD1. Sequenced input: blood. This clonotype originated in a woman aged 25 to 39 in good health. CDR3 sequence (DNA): TGTGCCAGCAGGATGACAGGGAGTGAAAAACTGTTTTTT. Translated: CASRMTGSEKLFF. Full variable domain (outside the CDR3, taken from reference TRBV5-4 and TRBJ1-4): ETGVTQSPTHLIKTRGQQVTLRCSSQSGHNTVSWYQQALGQGPQFIFQYYREEENGRGNFPPRFSGLQFPNYSSELNVNALELDDSALYLCASRMTGSEKLFFGSGTQLSVL.